One and the same sample provided the 21 T cell receptor beta chains below, sequenced in a study of T cell responses to AZD1222 COVID-19 vaccine. Sequencing used immunoSEQ multiplex PCR; TCRdb keeps in-frame clones, though not all of them. The repertoire includes about 120,000 clones, roughly 90% of them detected once, and less than 2% sits in the top ten. The material was peripheral blood, obtained on day 0 of AZD1222 vaccination. The receptors here all came from an adult in good health.

This clone came up a few times. The chain is built from TRBV19 and TRBJ2-7; possible D gene TRBD2, 5 bases. The CDR3 covers 15 residues. Trimming removed 8 bases at V and 4 bases at J, with 21 bases between. In germline, CDR1 is LNHDA, CDR2 SQIVND (reference sequence). The CDR3: CASSQRAGGTYEQYF. The CDR3 DNA sequence: TGTGCCAGTTCTCAGAGGGCCGGTGGAACTTACGAGCAGTACTTC.

This rearrangement joins TRBV29-1 to TRBJ1-2; 8 nucleotides line up with TRBD1. The CDR3 has 12 residues. V lost 6 bases, J lost 2 bases, and 2 bases stayed unmatched. Germline V gene lookup returns CDR1 SQVTM and CDR2 ANQGSEA. This CDR3 reads CSVDRVNYGYTF. The CDR3, as DNA: TGCAGCGTGGACAGGGTAAACTATGGCTACACCTTC.

V is TRBV10-3 and J is TRBJ1-1, with a tentative D call TRBD1 (6 bases). The germline gives CDR1 ENHRY, CDR2 SYGVKD. V was pared by 3 bases and J by 5 bases, with 19 bases between. The CDR3 has 16 amino acids. The CDR3 reads CAISDPLTRQDTEAFF. In DNA form, the CDR3 reads TGTGCCATCAGTGACCCCCTTACCCGACAGGATACTGAAGCTTTCTTT.

The chain couples TRBV19 to TRBJ1-1, with 7 positions matching TRBD1. Germline V lookup: CDR1 LNHDA, CDR2 SQIVND (reference sequence). The J segment lost 0 bases and the V segment lost 4 bases, leaving 8 bases of the junction unmatched. The CDR3 spans 16 residues. CDR3 sequence: CASSRRGQNLNTEAFF. The CDR3 coding sequence is TGTGCCAGTAGTAGGAGGGGACAGAACTTGAACACTGAAGCTTTCTTT.

The J gene is TRBJ2-3, the V gene TRBV27, with TRBD2 identical over 7 bases. Germline V gene data show CDR1 as MNHEY and CDR2 as SMNVEV (reference sequence). This CDR3 comprises 17 residues. V shed 5 bases and J 5 bases; nucleotides not matched to a gene: 16. The DNA for the CDR3 is TGTGCCAGCAGTGCCGAGCTAGCGGACCTGGAGGGAGATACGCAGTATTTT. Translated: CASSAELADLEGDTQYF.

This clone has just one count. The chain links TRBV7-6 to TRBJ2-2, with no clear D. Trimming removed 2 bases at V and 2 bases at J, with 18 bases between. Germline V gene sequence: CDR1 SGHVS, CDR2 FNYEAQ. The CDR3 runs to 18 residues. The CDR3 is CASSLRFTGRRNTGELFF. DNA of the CDR3: TGTGCCAGCAGCTTACGCTTTACTGGACGGAGAAACACCGGGGAGCTGTTTTTT.

The chain combines TRBV6-2 or TRBV6-3 with TRBJ2-3; TRBD2 matches at 7 bases. CDR3 size: 16 residues. The J segment lost 2 bases and the V segment lost 6 bases, leaving 11 bases of the junction unmatched. Germline values: CDR1 MNHEY, CDR2 SVGEGT. For the CDR3, the DNA is TGTGCCAGCAGCCCCCCGGTAGCGGGCAACACAGATACGCAGTATTTT. Translating gives CASSPPVAGNTDTQYF.

The rearrangement uses TRBV6-4 and TRBJ2-1, with TRBD2 identical over 15 bases. The J segment lost 8 bases and the V segment lost 6 bases, leaving 14 bases of the junction unmatched. CDR3 size: 18 residues. Germline values: CDR1 MRHNA, CDR2 SNTAGT. This CDR3 reads CASSYTGLAGGKVHEQFF. CDR3 bases: TGTGCCAGCAGCTACACTGGACTAGCGGGAGGGAAGGTTCATGAGCAGTTCTTC.

The chain is built from TRBV4-3 and TRBJ1-3; 10 bases match TRBD1. The CDR3 runs 15 residues. The germline gives CDR1 LGHNA, CDR2 YSLEER. Unmatched junction bases numbered 5, after V lost 5 bases and J lost 4 bases. The CDR3, as DNA: TGCGCCAGCAGCACGGACAGGGGGGTAGGAAACACCATATATTTT. This translates into CASSTDRGVGNTIYF.

CDR3 loop: CASRDLNTEAFF. The DNA for the CDR3 is TGTGCCAGCAGGGACCTGAACACTGAAGCTTTCTTT. V and J are TRBV2 and TRBJ1-1; D unresolved. Per the germline V gene, CDR1 is SNHLY and CDR2 is FYNNEI. The CDR3 covers 12 residues. The V end lost 6 bases, the J end lost 0 bases, and 5 bases lay between the germline ends.

The chain combines TRBV28 with TRBJ2-3; 12 bases align to TRBD2. This CDR3 contains 16 residues. J gave up 4 bases and V 5 bases, and 7 bases lay outside the gene matches. The germline CDR1 and CDR2 sequences are MDHEN and SYDVKM. CDR3 region: CASSLTSGRYADTQYF. As DNA, the CDR3 is TGTGCCAGCAGTCTGACTAGCGGGAGATACGCAGATACGCAGTATTTT.

The chain combines TRBV15 with TRBJ2-1, with D hard to call. This CDR3 comprises 12 residues. The germline CDR1 and CDR2 sequences are LNHNV and YYDKDF (reference sequence). V was pared by 2 bases and J by 7 bases, with 6 bases between. CDR3: CATSRSSNEQFF. The CDR3 DNA reads TGTGCCACCAGCAGATCCTCTAATGAGCAGTTCTTC.

Points on this clone: This same CDR3 is encoded by further DNA sequences in the sample. This chain connects TRBV9 to TRBJ2-2, with unresolved D. The CDR3 has 14 amino acids. The V and J ends lost 0 bases and 1 base respectively, with 4 bases between them. Germline lookup yields CDR1 SGDLS and CDR2 YYNGEE. The CDR3 is CASSVGGNTGELFF. The CDR3, as DNA: TGTGCCAGCAGCGTAGGGGGGAACACCGGGGAGCTGTTTTTT.

In regard to this clone: Other DNA sequences within the sample encode an identical CDR3. The chain recombines TRBV18 with TRBJ2-2; TRBD2 aligns across 10 bases. CDR3 length: 16 residues. Germline V lookup: CDR1 KGHSH, CDR2 LQKENI. V gave up 3 bases and J gave up 1 base; unmatched junction bases: 2. The chain's CDR3 is CASSPWTSGNTGELFF. DNA of the CDR3: TGTGCCAGCTCACCCTGGACTAGCGGGAACACCGGGGAGCTGTTTTTT. Looking up the rest from reference TRBV18 and TRBJ2-2 gives the full variable domain: NAGVMQNPRHLVRRRGQEARLRCSPMKGHSHVYWYRQLPEEGLKFMVYLQKENIIDESGMPKERFSAEFPKEGPSILRIQQVVRGDSAAYFCASSPWTSGNTGELFFGEGSRLTVL.

This chain connects TRBV2 to TRBJ2-5, with D uncertain. Per the germline V gene, CDR1 is SNHLY and CDR2 is FYNNEI. Trimming left V 5 bases short and J 4 bases short, with 14 bases between. The CDR3 totals 14 residues. CDR3 loop: CASSPDNGRETQYF. The DNA for the CDR3 is TGTGCCAGCAGTCCGGATAACGGCCGAGAGACCCAGTACTTC.

This clone was recorded once. The CDR3: CATTDNSYNEQFF. CDR3 nucleotide sequence: TGTGCCACCACAGACAACTCCTACAATGAGCAGTTCTTC. The V gene is TRBV24-1, the J gene TRBJ2-1; unclear D gene. V was clipped by 8 bases and J by 0 bases, with 7 bases between them. The CDR3 extends over 13 amino acids. CDR1 is KGHDR, CDR2 SFDVKD, per germline.

The chain carries TRBV14 and TRBJ1-2; D possibly corresponds to TRBD1 (5 bases). The germline gives CDR1 SGHDN, CDR2 FVKESK. The V end was cut by 3 bases, the J end by 4 bases, with 15 bases between. The CDR3 is 15 residues long. CDR3 in amino acids: CASSQTETPRYGYTF. CDR3 bases: TGTGCCAGCAGCCAGACAGAAACTCCCCGCTATGGCTACACCTTC.

The chain couples TRBV4-1 to TRBJ1-4; D unresolved. Deletions cut 1 base from V and 8 bases from J, with 11 bases between. There are 14 residues in the CDR3. Germline V CDR1 and CDR2: MGHRA, YSYEKL. This CDR3 reads CASSQVMDGEKLFF. DNA for the CDR3: TGCGCCAGCAGCCAAGTCATGGACGGAGAAAAACTGTTTTTT.

This clone was picked up a small number of times. V is TRBV28 and J is TRBJ1-2; unclear D gene. The CDR3 extends over 12 amino acids. V dropped 3 bases and J dropped 5 bases, with 7 bases sitting between them. Germline V gene lookup returns CDR1 MDHEN and CDR2 SYDVKM. CDR3 bases: TGTGCCAGCAGTTTGGAAAGGTATGGCTACACCTTC. Its translation is CASSLERYGYTF.

The genes are TRBV5-6 and TRBJ2-7, with D perhaps matching TRBD1 (7 bases). Germline V lookup: CDR1 SGHDT, CDR2 YYEEEE. CDR3 length: 17 amino acids. Trimming took 1 base from V and 2 from J, leaving 19 bases between them. CDR3 residues: CASSLRRDSGFPYEQYF. The CDR3 nucleotides read TGTGCCAGCAGCTTGCGGAGGGACAGCGGTTTTCCCTACGAGCAGTACTTC. Filled out from reference TRBV5-6 and TRBJ2-7, the complete variable domain reads DAGVTQSPTHLIKTRGQQVTLRCSPKSGHDTVSWYQQALGQGPQFIFQYYEEEERQRGNFPDRFSGHQFPNYSSELNVNALLLGDSALYLCASSLRRDSGFPYEQYFGPGTRLTVT.

This chain connects TRBV4-1 to TRBJ1-2; D gene ambiguous. Germline loops: CDR1 MGHRA, CDR2 YSYEKL. The CDR3 has 19 amino acids. Trimming removed 0 bases at V and 0 bases at J, with 20 bases between. This CDR3 reads CASSQESGLEARANYGYTF. The CDR3 DNA reads as TGCGCCAGCAGCCAAGAATCGGGTTTGGAGGCCCGCGCTAACTATGGCTACACCTTC.